The 27 T cell receptor beta chains below were found in one sample sequenced in a study of T-cell memory formation after mild COVID-19. Using its own MiXCR run on the 5' RACE reads, TCRdb lists one record per CDR3 protein. This sample has 300,000 to 350,000 distinct CDR3 sequences, with approximately 19% found just once. Source material: PBMCs or a T cell subset sorted from them (not recorded which). These receptors were obtained from a man aged 18 to 30 who had mild COVID-19 (a few samples of this study predate the infection). Cell type and time point are not known.

About this clonotype itself: The germline gene is not matched at one end of the junction; a read error may be the cause. In DNA form, the CDR3 reads TGTGCCAGCAGTGAAAGTCCGGGACAGGGTAATTCACCCCTCCAATTT. Amino acid sequence: CASSESPGQGNSPLQF. This chain joins TRBV6-1 and TRBJ1-6; 9 nucleotides align to TRBD1. This CDR3 is 16 amino acids long. Germline V gene data show CDR1 as MNHNS and CDR2 as SASEGT.

This rearrangement joins TRBV20-1 to TRBJ1-2; D is unclear. V gave up 6 bases and J gave up 4 bases, with 18 bases separating them. CDR1 is DFQATT, CDR2 SNEGSKA, per germline (reference sequence). The CDR3 spans 14 residues. CDR3 sequence: CSAQETVRTYGYTF. CDR3 bases: TGCAGTGCCCAAGAAACGGTCAGAACCTATGGCTACACCTTC.

The rearrangement joins TRBV6-5 to TRBJ1-6; 7 nucleotides match TRBD1. V shed 0 bases and J 11 bases; nucleotides not matched to a gene: 7. This CDR3 is built from 15 residues. From germline, CDR1 is MNHEY and CDR2 SVGAGI. CDR3 sequence: CASSYSPTGPPPLHF. The CDR3 DNA follows: TGTGCCAGCAGTTACTCTCCGACAGGGCCACCACCCCTCCACTTT.

This clonotype was counted at least ten times. CDR3 amino acids: CAISGGDRGAYTF. The CDR3 DNA reads TGTGCCATCAGCGGCGGGGACAGAGGGGCCTACACCTTC. This chain links TRBV10-3 with TRBJ1-2; 7 nucleotides align to TRBD1. CDR3 size: 13 residues. Per the germline V gene, CDR1 is ENHRY and CDR2 is SYGVKD. Trimming at V came to 6 bases and at J to 10 bases, leaving 11 bases not matched to a gene.

This clonotype was recorded a few times. The rearrangement joins TRBV12-3 or TRBV12-4 to TRBJ2-1; D may be TRBD1 (6 bases). The CDR3 extends over 12 amino acids. The germline V and J ends were trimmed by 6 bases and 12 bases, with 15 bases remaining between them. CDR3 sequence: CASSPTGSGQFF. The CDR3 nucleotides read TGTGCCAGCAGCCCTACAGGGTCGGGGCAGTTCTTC.

This clonotype was seen ten or more times. The rearrangement uses TRBV20-1 and TRBJ2-7, with 9 nucleotides matching TRBD2. The CDR3 is 14 amino acids. From germline, CDR1 is DFQATT and CDR2 SNEGSKA (reference sequence). V shed 6 bases and J 5 bases; nucleotides not matched to a gene: 11. CDR3 sequence reads: CSAKAGGGAHEQYV. Here the CDR3 DNA reads TGCAGTGCCAAAGCGGGGGGAGGGGCCCACGAGCAGTACGTC.

This clonotype has just a few counts. The chain uses TRBV29-1 and TRBJ1-2, with a weak D call TRBD1 (5 bases). The CDR3 loop spans 12 amino acids. Germline V CDR1 and CDR2: SQVTM, ANQGSEA. Trimming left V 3 bases short and J 3 bases short, with 8 bases between. The CDR3 DNA reads TGCAGCGTTGACGACAGCGACTATGGCTACACCTTC. Its translation: CSVDDSDYGYTF.

The rearrangement links TRBV2 to TRBJ2-2, with D possibly TRBD1 on 5 matching bases. Germline V gene lookup returns CDR1 SNHLY and CDR2 FYNNEI. The CDR3 runs 12 residues. Between the trimmed V and J ends, which lost 9 bases and 3 bases, there was a span of 8 bases. CDR3 coding DNA: TGTGCCAGTACAGGTTACACCGGGGAGCTGTTTTTT. It encodes CASTGYTGELFF.

The genes are TRBV5-1 and TRBJ2-1, with 10 bases matching TRBD2. V lost 4 bases to trimming and J lost 7 bases; unmatched junction nucleotides: 11. Per the germline V gene, CDR1 is SGHRS and CDR2 is YFSETQ. CDR3 size: 16 residues. CDR3 sequence: CASSPYGVAGGNEQFF. The CDR3 nucleotides are TGCGCCAGCAGCCCCTATGGAGTAGCGGGGGGAAATGAGCAGTTCTTC.

The chain links TRBV7-9 to TRBJ1-2, with D possibly being TRBD1 (6 bases). CDR1 SEHNR and CDR2 FQNEAQ come from the germline V gene (reference sequence). Trimming took off 5 bases at V and 1 base at J, with 17 bases between the two ends. The CDR3 runs 16 residues. The DNA for the CDR3 is TGTGCCAGCAGCACCACGACAGGTGGTCGTAACTATGGCTACACCTTC. It is translated as CASSTTTGGRNYGYTF.

The table lists this clonotype with a few counts. CDR3 in amino acids: CASSSLGGPGTDTQYF. The CDR3 DNA follows: TGTGCCAGCAGTTCCCTTGGGGGACCAGGCACAGATACGCAGTATTTT. The chain couples TRBV27 to TRBJ2-3; D is perhaps TRBD1 or TRBD2 (5 bases each). The CDR3 has 16 amino acids. In germline, CDR1 is MNHEY, CDR2 SMNVEV (reference sequence). V was shortened by 4 bases and J by 1 base, with 15 bases between the two germline ends.

The V gene is TRBV2, the J gene TRBJ1-3; D is uncertain. The CDR3 consists of 14 residues. Germline lookup yields CDR1 SNHLY and CDR2 FYNNEI. CDR3 nucleotide sequence: TGTGCTTGCTTGGCCACGAGCTCTGGAAACACCATATATTTT. Translating gives CACLATSSGNTIYF. Together with reference TRBV2 and TRBJ1-3, the CDR3 gives the full variable domain: EPEVTQTPSHQVTQMGQEVILRCVPISNHLYFYWYRQILGQKVEFLVSFYNNEISEKSEIFDDQFSVERPDGSNFTLKIRSTKLEDSAMYFCACLATSSGNTIYFGEGSWLTVV.

The genes are TRBV7-9 and TRBJ2-5; D ambiguous. V gave up 0 bases and J gave up 9 bases, with 8 bases separating them. The CDR3 spans 12 residues. Looked up from germline, CDR1 is SEHNR and CDR2 is FQNEAQ (reference sequence). Written as DNA, the CDR3 is TGTGCCAGCAGCTTAGCACAGCCCCCCCAGTACTTC. It codes for CASSLAQPPQYF.

This clonotype was seen a few times. The chain employs TRBV7-9 and TRBJ2-5; no clear D. Trimming took 6 bases from V and 5 from J, leaving 19 bases between them. Germline loops: CDR1 SEHNR, CDR2 FQNEAQ (reference sequence). CDR3 length equals 15 residues. In DNA form, the CDR3 reads TGTGCCAGCAGTCCCCTCAATTGGGAATGGGAGACCCAGTACTTC. Amino acids: CASSPLNWEWETQYF. Full variable domain (remainder filled in from reference TRBV7-9 and TRBJ2-5): DTGVSQNPRHKITKRGQNVTFRCDPISEHNRLYWYRQTLGQGPEFLTYFQNEAQLEKSRLLSDRFSAERPKGSFSTLEIQRTEQGDSAMYLCASSPLNWEWETQYFGPGTRLLVL.

The chain is built from TRBV6-2 or TRBV6-3 and TRBJ2-3, with TRBD2 as a possible D gene (5 bases). The V end lost 0 bases, the J end lost 1 base, and 14 bases lay between the germline ends. The germline gives CDR1 MNHEY, CDR2 SVGEGT. The CDR3 contains 17 residues. The CDR3 DNA is TGTGCCAGCAGTTACTCGGCTTCGGGATGGGGCACAGATACGCAGTATTTT. Translation gives CASSYSASGWGTDTQYF.

CDR3 region: CASSVARAGEPETQYF. DNA for the CDR3: TGTGCCAGCAGCGTAGCCCGAGCGGGGGAGCCAGAGACCCAGTACTTC. The genes are TRBV9 and TRBJ2-5, with 8 bases lining up with TRBD2. Trimming removed 0 bases from V and 4 bases from J; junction bases left unmatched: 8. The CDR3 is made up of 16 amino acids. Germline V gene sequence: CDR1 SGDLS, CDR2 YYNGEE. Based on the CDR3 plus reference TRBV9 and TRBJ2-5, the full variable domain is DSGVTQTPKHLITATGQRVTLRCSPRSGDLSVYWYQQSLDQGLQFLIQYYNGEERAKGNILERFSAQQFPDLHSELNLSSLELGDSALYFCASSVARAGEPETQYFGPGTRLLVL.

This clonotype was observed at least ten times. The V call is TRBV5-1, the J call TRBJ2-1; D might be TRBD2 (6 bases). The CDR3 contains 15 residues. Germline values: CDR1 SGHRS, CDR2 YFSETQ. The germline V and J ends were trimmed by 0 bases and 4 bases, with 11 bases remaining between them. DNA of the CDR3: TGCGCCAGCAGCTTGGCTTTAGCGGAATACAATGAGCAGTTCTTC. Its protein product is CASSLALAEYNEQFF.

V and J are TRBV6-5 and TRBJ2-7; 7 bases match TRBD2. Germline CDR1 reads MNHEY; CDR2 reads SVGAGI. The CDR3 runs to 13 residues. Losses at the gene ends were 7 bases for V and 4 bases for J; bases not matched to a gene: 7. The CDR3 reads CASNPAGRYEQYF. CDR3 sequence (DNA): TGTGCCAGCAACCCAGCGGGGAGGTACGAGCAGTACTTC.

The gene calls are TRBV19 and TRBJ2-3; the D call may be TRBD1 or TRBD2 (6 bases each). The CDR3 contains 15 residues. Trimming shortened V by 6 bases and J by 6 bases, and 19 bases separated the two germline ends. The germline V gene encodes CDR1 LNHDA and CDR2 SQIVND (reference sequence). The CDR3 reads CASRSGARIGDTQYF. The CDR3, as DNA: TGTGCCAGTAGATCGGGGGCGCGAATTGGGGATACGCAGTATTTT.

The V gene is TRBV29-1, the J gene TRBJ2-4, with a tentative D call TRBD1 (6 bases). The CDR3 length is 13 residues. Germline V gene data show CDR1 as SQVTM and CDR2 as ANQGSEA. The V gene lost 3 bases and the J gene lost 4 bases, with 10 bases spanning the gap. This CDR3 is CSVDGTPKNIQYF. CDR3 in DNA: TGCAGCGTTGACGGGACACCTAAAAACATTCAGTACTTC.

This rearrangement joins TRBV5-1 to TRBJ2-2; 7 nucleotides align to TRBD1. The junction had 1 base not matched to a gene; V was cut back by 0 bases and J by 2 bases. This CDR3 has 15 amino acids. Per germline, CDR1 SGHRS and CDR2 YFSETQ. This CDR3 is CASSLGDSNTGELFF. Here the CDR3 DNA reads TGCGCCAGCAGCTTGGGGGACAGTAACACCGGGGAGCTGTTTTTT.

The chain combines TRBV9 with TRBJ2-2; either TRBD1 or TRBD2 may fit D (5 bases each). The V gene's germline CDR1 is SGDLS and CDR2 YYNGEE. The CDR3 length is 13 residues. With 5 bases removed from V and 9 bases from J, the gap between germline ends came to 14 bases. CDR3 coding DNA: TGTGCCAGCAGTGCCAAGGGGAGACGGGAGCTGTTTTTT. Protein sequence: CASSAKGRRELFF.

This clonotype was seen at least ten times. The CDR3 region is CASSRDRGPNEQFF. In DNA form, the CDR3 reads TGTGCCAGCAGCCGGGACAGGGGGCCCAATGAGCAGTTCTTC. This sequence joins TRBV7-2 and TRBJ2-1; 12 nucleotides align to TRBD1. The CDR3 is 14 residues long. J lost 6 bases, V lost 5 bases, and 2 bases had no gene match. Germline CDR1 reads SGHTA; CDR2 reads FQGNSA.

This clonotype appeared many times. The chain has TRBV6-5 and TRBJ2-3; D assignment may be TRBD1 or TRBD2 (5 bases each). V dropped 3 bases and J dropped 4 bases, with 14 bases sitting between them. This CDR3 has 15 amino acids. CDR1 MNHEY and CDR2 SVGAGI come from the germline V gene. In DNA, the CDR3 is TGTGCCAGCAGTTATGGGGCGGCGGGTCCAGATACGCAGTATTTT. It translates to CASSYGAAGPDTQYF.

V and J are TRBV5-1 and TRBJ1-1, with D hard to call. Looked up from germline, CDR1 is SGHRS and CDR2 is YFSETQ. The germline V and J ends were trimmed by 1 base and 0 bases, with 16 bases remaining between them. This CDR3 spans 17 amino acids. This CDR3 reads CASSLSGAGKMNTEAFF. The CDR3 DNA sequence: TGCGCCAGCAGCTTGTCCGGCGCAGGAAAGATGAACACTGAAGCTTTCTTT. The whole variable domain, filled in from reference TRBV5-1 and TRBJ1-1, reads KAGVTQTPRYLIKTRGQQVTLSCSPISGHRSVSWYQQTPGQGLQFLFEYFSETQRNKGNFPGRFSGRQFSNSRSEMNVSTLELGDSALYLCASSLSGAGKMNTEAFFGQGTRLTVV.

This clonotype was found a few times. The CDR3 protein is CASGRTGYKYEQYF. The CDR3 nucleotides read TGTGCCAGCGGGCGCACAGGGTACAAGTACGAGCAGTACTTC. The genes are TRBV27 and TRBJ2-7; D perhaps matches TRBD1 (6 bases). CDR1 and CDR2 (germline): MNHEY, SMNVEV (reference sequence). The CDR3 sequence is 14 residues long. Trimming removed 8 bases from V and 4 bases from J, with 18 bases in between.

This clonotype has only a few counts. The CDR3 protein is CSVVEAGAKNIQYF. DNA of the CDR3: TGCAGCGTTGTTGAGGCAGGGGCCAAAAACATTCAGTACTTC. The chain recombines TRBV29-1 with TRBJ2-4; the D gene is possibly TRBD1 (5 bases). The CDR3 loop spans 14 amino acids. Germline CDR1 SQVTM, CDR2 ANQGSEA. V gave up 4 bases and J gave up 1 base, with 11 bases separating them.